The 17 T cell receptor beta chains listed next were all sequenced from one sample in a study of T cell responses to AZD1222 COVID-19 vaccine. The data were produced by immunoSEQ multiplex PCR, yet TCRdb's version contains in-frame clones alone and is incomplete. The sample has around 99,000 clones, roughly 90% seen once. Sequencing used peripheral blood, obtained on day 0 of AZD1222 vaccination. The origin of the receptors is an adult in good health.

As for this clone: A much more abundant neighbour one base away suggests this may be a read error. CDR3 region: CASNSPDRGVYGYTF. As DNA, the CDR3 is TGTGCCAGCAACTCTCCCGACAGGGGCGTCTATGGCTACACCTTC. The chain links TRBV5-4 to TRBJ1-2; 8 bases are shared with TRBD1. The CDR3 runs to 15 residues. V lost 6 bases to trimming and J lost 4 bases; unmatched junction nucleotides: 11. Germline values: CDR1 SGHNT, CDR2 YYREEE (reference sequence). Using reference TRBV5-4 and TRBJ1-2 for the parts outside the CDR3, the full variable domain is ETGVTQSPTHLIKTRGQQVTLRCSSQSGHNTVSWYQQALGQGPQFIFQYYREEENGRGNFPPRFSGLQFPNYSSELNVNALELDDSALYLCASNSPDRGVYGYTFGSGTRLTVV.

The chain employs TRBV3-1 (or the pseudogene TRBV3-2) and TRBJ2-5, with D hard to call. Trimming stripped 1 base from V and 4 bases from J, with 4 bases between. Germline CDR1 LGHDT, CDR2 YNNKEL (reference sequence). The length of the CDR3 is 12 residues. Here the CDR3 DNA reads TGTGCCAGCAGCCAAGCCCCAGAGACCCAGTACTTC. Its translation: CASSQAPETQYF.

The gene calls are TRBV19 and TRBJ1-3, with TRBD1 identical over 7 bases. The trim removed 9 bases at V and 6 bases at J, leaving 11 bases unmatched. The germline V gene has CDR1 LNHDA and CDR2 SQIVND (reference sequence). The CDR3 length is 14 residues. Written as DNA, the CDR3 is TGTGCCAGCATTCCGGGACAGAGCCAAAACACCATATATTTT. It translates to CASIPGQSQNTIYF.

The V call is TRBV5-1, the J call TRBJ2-1; TRBD1 might be the D (6 bases). CDR1 and CDR2 from the germline V gene are SGHRS and YFSETQ. Trimming took 4 bases from V and 4 from J, leaving 15 bases between them. The CDR3 loop spans 15 amino acids. CDR3 nucleotides: TGCGCCAGCAGCCCCACAGGGCGATCATACAATGAGCAGTTCTTC. Its protein product is CASSPTGRSYNEQFF.

As to this clone: An end of the junction does not agree with germline; a read error may underlie this. J is TRBJ1-2 and V is TRBV27, with 9 bases lining up with TRBD1. The length of the CDR3 is 14 residues. Germline V gene lookup returns CDR1 MNHEY and CDR2 SMNVEV (reference sequence). The CDR3 sequence: CASSLSGGTGSRVF. As DNA, the CDR3 is TGTGCCAGCAGTTTATCGGGAGGGACAGGGAGCCGAGTGTTC.

The chain carries TRBV4-1 and TRBJ1-5, with D possibly being TRBD1 (6 bases). The germline gives CDR1 MGHRA, CDR2 YSYEKL. The CDR3 covers 15 residues. V lost 10 bases and J 0 bases, leaving 16 bases between the germline ends. The CDR3 spells CATRVGQYSNQPQHF. The CDR3 DNA reads TGCGCCACCCGAGTGGGACAATATAGCAATCAGCCCCAGCATTTT.

V gene TRBV18 combines with J gene TRBJ1-1; the D is unclear. The germline V gene has CDR1 KGHSH and CDR2 LQKENI. The CDR3 length is 12 residues. Trimming stripped 4 bases from V and 1 base from J, with 4 bases between. CDR3 sequence: CASSQTNTEAFF. The CDR3 DNA is TGTGCCAGCTCACAAACGAACACTGAAGCTTTCTTT.

This clone was found a few times. The genes are TRBV24-1 and TRBJ2-7; D remains unclear. In germline, CDR1 is KGHDR, CDR2 SFDVKD. This CDR3 has 14 residues. Trimming removed 1 base at V and 0 bases at J, with 6 bases between. The CDR3 loop is CATSDFRNSYEQYF. For the CDR3, the DNA is TGTGCCACCAGTGATTTCCGGAACTCCTACGAGCAGTACTTC.

This clone is a singleton in its sample. V and J are TRBV7-3 and TRBJ2-3; tentatively, D is TRBD1 or TRBD2 (5 bases each). The germline gives CDR1 SGHTA, CDR2 FQGTGA. CDR3 length equals 14 residues. V was pared by 2 bases and J by 9 bases, with 15 bases between. The CDR3 here is CASSLLLGVSTQYF. The CDR3 nucleotides are TGTGCCAGCAGCTTACTATTGGGGGTCTCCACGCAGTATTTT.

The V gene is TRBV5-1, the J gene TRBJ2-3; 7 bases agree with TRBD2. The length of the CDR3 is 16 residues. The V gene end was trimmed by 1 base and the J gene end by 3 bases; junction bases not matched to a gene: 8. CDR1 and CDR2 (germline): SGHRS, YFSETQ. The CDR3 sequence: CASSLRLAEETDTQYF. The CDR3 DNA sequence: TGCGCCAGCAGCTTGCGGCTAGCGGAGGAGACAGATACGCAGTATTTT.

This clone was seen only a few times. J is TRBJ1-2 and V is TRBV3-1 (or the pseudogene TRBV3-2); D not resolved. The germline gives CDR1 LGHDT, CDR2 YNNKEL (reference sequence). Between the trimmed V and J ends, which lost 4 bases and 5 bases, there was a span of 17 bases. This CDR3 contains 15 residues. CDR3 region: CASSLSRTGKYGYTF. The CDR3 DNA sequence: TGTGCCAGCAGCCTCTCTAGGACGGGAAAATATGGCTACACCTTC.

This clone was detected only a few times. The chain combines TRBV29-1 with TRBJ2-1; D is unclear. The CDR3 is 10 amino acids. In germline, CDR1 is SQVTM, CDR2 ANQGSEA. The CDR3 region has the DNA TGCAGTTACTCCTACAATGAGCAGTTCTTC. Its protein is CSYSYNEQFF.

CDR3 coding DNA: TGTGCCAGCAGTTACTCCCCCGGGGGGGCCGGAGGCTACACCTTC. Its translation: CASSYSPGGAGGYTF. The J gene is TRBJ1-2, the V gene TRBV6-6; maybe TRBD1 (6 bases). This CDR3 is built from 15 residues. Germline CDR1 MNHNY, CDR2 SVGAGI (reference sequence). Trimming stripped 0 bases from V and 8 bases from J, with 16 bases between.

The chain is built from TRBV19 and TRBJ1-1; TRBD1 aligns across 9 bases. Germline CDR1 is LNHDA and CDR2 is SQIVND (reference sequence). V trimming: 5 bases; J trimming: 6 bases; junction bases outside the gene matches: 10. The length of the CDR3 is 15 residues. CDR3 DNA: TGTGCCAGTAGTCCTCACCGGGACAGGGCGCCTGAAGCTTTCTTT. It translates to CASSPHRDRAPEAFF.

The chain couples TRBV11-3 to TRBJ2-1; D is uncertain. Germline V gene sequence: CDR1 SGHNT, CDR2 YENEEA. V gave up 4 bases and J gave up 0 bases, with 7 bases separating them. The CDR3 is 14 residues long. CDR3: CASSWDSSYNEQFF. The CDR3 DNA sequence: TGTGCCAGCAGCTGGGATAGCTCCTACAATGAGCAGTTCTTC.

This chain links TRBV6-2 or TRBV6-3 with TRBJ1-1; D unresolved. Trimming removed 5 bases at V and 7 bases at J, with 20 bases between. Germline CDR1 and CDR2: MNHEY and SVGEGT. The CDR3 covers 15 residues. DNA of the CDR3: TGTGCCAGCAGTACGCTAACCGATTTAGAGGATGAAGCTTTCTTT. This sequence encodes CASSTLTDLEDEAFF.

The rearrangement uses TRBV7-2 and TRBJ1-1; D is unresolved. The germline V gene has CDR1 SGHTA and CDR2 FQGNSA. The CDR3 consists of 13 residues. V gave up 2 bases and J gave up 1 base, with 5 bases separating them. CDR3 DNA: TGTGCCAGCAGCTTACGGGCGAACACTGAAGCTTTCTTT. It encodes CASSLRANTEAFF.